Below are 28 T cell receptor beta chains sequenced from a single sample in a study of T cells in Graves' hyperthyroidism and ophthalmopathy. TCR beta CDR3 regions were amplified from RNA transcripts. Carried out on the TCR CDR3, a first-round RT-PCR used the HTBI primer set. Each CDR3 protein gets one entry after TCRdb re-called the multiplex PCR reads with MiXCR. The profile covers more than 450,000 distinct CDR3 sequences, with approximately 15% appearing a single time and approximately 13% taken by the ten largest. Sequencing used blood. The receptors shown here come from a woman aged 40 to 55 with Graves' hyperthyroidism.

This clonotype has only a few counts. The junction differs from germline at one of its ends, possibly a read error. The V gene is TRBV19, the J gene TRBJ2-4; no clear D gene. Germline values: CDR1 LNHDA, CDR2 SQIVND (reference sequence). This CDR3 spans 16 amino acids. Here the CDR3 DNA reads TGTGCCAGTAGTATTTGTCGTTCCTTAGCCAAAGACATTCAGTACTTC. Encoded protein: CASSICRSLAKDIQYF.

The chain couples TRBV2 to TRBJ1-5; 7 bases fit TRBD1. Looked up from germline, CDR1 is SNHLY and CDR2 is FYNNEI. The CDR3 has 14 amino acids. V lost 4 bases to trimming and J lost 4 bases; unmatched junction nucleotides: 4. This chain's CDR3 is CASSAVTGNQPQHF. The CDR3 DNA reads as TGTGCCAGCAGTGCCGTGACAGGGAATCAGCCCCAGCATTTT.

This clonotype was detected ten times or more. The CDR3 is CASSLSPGAYEQYF. The CDR3 coding sequence is TGCGCCAGCAGCTTGAGTCCGGGTGCCTACGAGCAGTACTTC. This sequence joins TRBV5-1 and TRBJ2-7; D is unresolved. The CDR3 consists of 14 residues. With 1 base removed from V and 2 bases from J, the gap between germline ends came to 10 bases. Germline assignment: CDR1 SGHRS and CDR2 YFSETQ. Combining the CDR3 with reference TRBV5-1 and TRBJ2-7 gives the whole variable domain KAGVTQTPRYLIKTRGQQVTLSCSPISGHRSVSWYQQTPGQGLQFLFEYFSETQRNKGNFPGRFSGRQFSNSRSEMNVSTLELGDSALYLCASSLSPGAYEQYFGPGTRLTVT.

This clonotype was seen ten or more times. In nucleotides, the CDR3 is TGTGCCAGCAGCTATATACCCCAGGAAGCGGACCACGAGCAGTACTTC. Translating it yields CASSYIPQEADHEQYF. The chain is built from TRBV11-3 and TRBJ2-7, with D maybe TRBD2 (5 bases). The germline V and J ends were trimmed by 4 bases and 5 bases, with 21 bases remaining between them. Germline assignment: CDR1 SGHNT and CDR2 YENEEA. The CDR3 totals 16 residues. The variable domain in full, completed from reference TRBV11-3 and TRBJ2-7, reads EAGVVQSPRYKIIEKKQPVAFWCNPISGHNTLYWYLQNLGQGPELLIRYENEEAVDDSQLPKDRFSAERLKGVDSTLKIQPAELGDSAVYLCASSYIPQEADHEQYFGPGTRLTVT.

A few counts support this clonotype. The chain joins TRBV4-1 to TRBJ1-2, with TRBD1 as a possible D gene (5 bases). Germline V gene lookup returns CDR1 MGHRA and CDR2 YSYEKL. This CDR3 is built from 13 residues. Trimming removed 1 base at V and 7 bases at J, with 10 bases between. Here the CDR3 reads CASSQVGARGYTF. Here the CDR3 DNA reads TGCGCCAGCAGCCAAGTTGGGGCTCGTGGCTACACCTTC.

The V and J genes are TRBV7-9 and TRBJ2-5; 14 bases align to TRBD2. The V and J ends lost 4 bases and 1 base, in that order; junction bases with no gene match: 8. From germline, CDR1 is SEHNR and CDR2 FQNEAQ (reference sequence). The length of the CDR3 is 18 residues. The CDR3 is CASSSGTSGSQGQETQYF. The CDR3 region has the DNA TGTGCCAGCAGCTCAGGGACTAGCGGGAGTCAGGGCCAAGAGACCCAGTACTTC.

This chain's CDR3 is CASSQAIGRNYEQYF. The CDR3 DNA reads as TGTGCCAGCAGCCAAGCCATCGGGAGGAACTACGAGCAGTACTTC. The V gene is TRBV3-1, the J gene TRBJ2-7; TRBD2 agrees at 7 bases. Trimming took 1 base from V and 3 from J; bases not matched to a gene: 6. The length of the CDR3 is 15 residues. Germline loops: CDR1 LGHDT, CDR2 YNNKEL (reference sequence).

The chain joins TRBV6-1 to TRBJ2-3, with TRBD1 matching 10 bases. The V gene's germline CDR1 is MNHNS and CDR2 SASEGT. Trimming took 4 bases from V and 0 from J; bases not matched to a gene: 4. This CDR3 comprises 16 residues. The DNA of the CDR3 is TGTGCCAGCAGTGCGGGGACAGGGGTTAGCACAGATACGCAGTATTTT. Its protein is CASSAGTGVSTDTQYF.

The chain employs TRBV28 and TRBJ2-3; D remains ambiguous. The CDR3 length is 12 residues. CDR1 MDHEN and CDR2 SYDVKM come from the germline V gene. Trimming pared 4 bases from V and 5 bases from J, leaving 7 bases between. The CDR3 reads CASSSTEDTQYF. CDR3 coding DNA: TGTGCCAGCAGTTCCACAGAAGATACGCAGTATTTT.

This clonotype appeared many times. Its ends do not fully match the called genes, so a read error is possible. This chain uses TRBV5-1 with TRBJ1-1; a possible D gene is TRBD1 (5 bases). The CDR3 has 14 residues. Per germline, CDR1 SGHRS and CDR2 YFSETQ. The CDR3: CASGLARVNTEAFF. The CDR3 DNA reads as TGCGCCAGCGGCTTGGCCAGGGTGAACACTGAAGCTTTCTTT.

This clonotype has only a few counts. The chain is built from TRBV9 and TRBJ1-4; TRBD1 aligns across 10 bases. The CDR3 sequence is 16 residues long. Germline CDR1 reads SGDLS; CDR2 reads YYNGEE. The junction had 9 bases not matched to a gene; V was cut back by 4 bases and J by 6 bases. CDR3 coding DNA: TGTGCCAGCAGCTTCAACGTCGGGACAGGGGATGAAAAACTGTTTTTT. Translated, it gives CASSFNVGTGDEKLFF.

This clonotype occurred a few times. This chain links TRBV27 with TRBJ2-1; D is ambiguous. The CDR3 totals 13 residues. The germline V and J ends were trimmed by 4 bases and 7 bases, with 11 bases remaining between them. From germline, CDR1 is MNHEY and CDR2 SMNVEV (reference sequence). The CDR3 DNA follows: TGTGCCAGCAGTTCCGTGGCAAGGAATGAGCAGTTCTTC. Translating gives CASSSVARNEQFF.

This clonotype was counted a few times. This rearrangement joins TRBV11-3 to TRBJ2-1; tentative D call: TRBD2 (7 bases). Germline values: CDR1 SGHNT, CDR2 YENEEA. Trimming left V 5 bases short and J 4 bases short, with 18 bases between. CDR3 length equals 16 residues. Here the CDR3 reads CASSPTAGAGYNEQFF. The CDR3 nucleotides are TGTGCCAGCAGCCCCACGGCGGGGGCAGGGTACAATGAGCAGTTCTTC.

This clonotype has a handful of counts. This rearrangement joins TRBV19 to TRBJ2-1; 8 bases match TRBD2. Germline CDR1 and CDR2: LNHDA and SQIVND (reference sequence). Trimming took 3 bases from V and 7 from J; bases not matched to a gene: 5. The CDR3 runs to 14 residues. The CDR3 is CASSIGSGNNEQFF. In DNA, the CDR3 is TGTGCCAGTAGTATCGGTAGCGGGAATAATGAGCAGTTCTTC.

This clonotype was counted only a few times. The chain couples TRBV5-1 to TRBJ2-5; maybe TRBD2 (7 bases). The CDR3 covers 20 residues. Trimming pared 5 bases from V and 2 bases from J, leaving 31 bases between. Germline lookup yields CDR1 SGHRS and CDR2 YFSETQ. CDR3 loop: CASRREPRQRVGGGQETQYF. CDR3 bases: TGCGCCAGCAGACGGGAGCCCAGACAACGAGTGGGAGGGGGACAAGAGACCCAGTACTTC.

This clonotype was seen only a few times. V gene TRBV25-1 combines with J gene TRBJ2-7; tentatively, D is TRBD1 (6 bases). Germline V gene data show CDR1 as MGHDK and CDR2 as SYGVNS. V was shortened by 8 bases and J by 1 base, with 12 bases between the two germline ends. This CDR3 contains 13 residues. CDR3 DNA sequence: TGTGCCAGCGGCGACAGGAGTTCCTACGAGCAGTACTTC. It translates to CASGDRSSYEQYF.

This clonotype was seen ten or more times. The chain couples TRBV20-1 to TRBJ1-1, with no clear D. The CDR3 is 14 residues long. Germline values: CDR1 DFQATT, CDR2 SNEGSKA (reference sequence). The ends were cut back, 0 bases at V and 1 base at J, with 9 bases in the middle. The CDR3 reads CSARDGGSNTEAFF. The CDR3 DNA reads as TGCAGTGCTAGAGATGGCGGCTCGAACACTGAAGCTTTCTTT.

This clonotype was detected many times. CDR3 sequence (DNA): TGCAGTGCTAGACCTGGACAGGTGGGGGTTGAAGCTTTCTTT. Protein sequence: CSARPGQVGVEAFF. This sequence joins TRBV20-1 and TRBJ1-1; 7 bases line up with TRBD1. V lost 2 bases, J lost 7 bases, and 10 bases stayed unmatched. Germline loops: CDR1 DFQATT, CDR2 SNEGSKA (reference sequence). The CDR3 totals 14 residues.

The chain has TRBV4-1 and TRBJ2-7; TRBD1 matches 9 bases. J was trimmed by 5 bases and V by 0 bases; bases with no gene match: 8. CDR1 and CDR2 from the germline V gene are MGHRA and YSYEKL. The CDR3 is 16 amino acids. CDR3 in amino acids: CASSQDSGTGTHEQYF. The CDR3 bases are TGCGCCAGCAGCCAAGATTCCGGGACAGGGACCCACGAGCAGTACTTC.

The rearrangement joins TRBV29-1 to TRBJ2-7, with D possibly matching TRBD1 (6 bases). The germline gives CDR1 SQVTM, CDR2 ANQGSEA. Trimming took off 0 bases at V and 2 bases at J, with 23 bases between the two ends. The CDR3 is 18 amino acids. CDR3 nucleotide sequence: TGCAGCGTTGAAGAGGTCTCGGGGTCGAGGACAGTGCCCTACGAGCAGTACTTC. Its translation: CSVEEVSGSRTVPYEQYF.

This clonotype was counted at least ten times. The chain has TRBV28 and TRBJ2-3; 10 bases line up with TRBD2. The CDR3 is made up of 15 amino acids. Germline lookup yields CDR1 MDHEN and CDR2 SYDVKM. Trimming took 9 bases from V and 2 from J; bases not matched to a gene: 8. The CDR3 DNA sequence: TGTGCCAGTGACACAGCGGGAGGGTCCACAGATACGCAGTATTTT. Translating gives CASDTAGGSTDTQYF.

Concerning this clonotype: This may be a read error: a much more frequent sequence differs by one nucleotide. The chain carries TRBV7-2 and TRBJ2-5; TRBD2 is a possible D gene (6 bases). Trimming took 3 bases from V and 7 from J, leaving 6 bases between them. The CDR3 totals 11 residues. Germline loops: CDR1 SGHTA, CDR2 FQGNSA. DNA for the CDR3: TGTGCCAGCAGCTTCGGGGGGACCCAGTACTTC. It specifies CASSFGGTQYF.

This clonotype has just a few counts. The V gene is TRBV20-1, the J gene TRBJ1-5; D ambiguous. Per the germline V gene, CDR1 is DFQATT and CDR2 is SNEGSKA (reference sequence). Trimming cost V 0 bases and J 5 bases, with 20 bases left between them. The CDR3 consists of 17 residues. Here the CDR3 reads CSARDQREAWKDQPQHF. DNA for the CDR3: TGCAGTGCTAGAGATCAAAGGGAGGCTTGGAAGGATCAGCCCCAGCATTTT.

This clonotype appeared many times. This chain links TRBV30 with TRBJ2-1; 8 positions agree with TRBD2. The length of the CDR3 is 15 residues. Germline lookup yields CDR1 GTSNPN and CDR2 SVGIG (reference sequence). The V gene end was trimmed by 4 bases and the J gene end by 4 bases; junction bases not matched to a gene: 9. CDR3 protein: CAWTKFTSGYNEQFF. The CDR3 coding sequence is TGTGCCTGGACCAAATTCACTAGCGGATACAATGAGCAGTTCTTC.

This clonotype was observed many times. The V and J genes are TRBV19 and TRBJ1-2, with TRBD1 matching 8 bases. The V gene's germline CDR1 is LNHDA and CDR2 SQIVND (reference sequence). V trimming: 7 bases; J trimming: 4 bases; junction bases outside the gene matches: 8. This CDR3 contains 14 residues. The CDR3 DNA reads TGTGCCAGTAAGAGTGGACAGGGCGCCTATGGCTACACCTTC. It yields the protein CASKSGQGAYGYTF.

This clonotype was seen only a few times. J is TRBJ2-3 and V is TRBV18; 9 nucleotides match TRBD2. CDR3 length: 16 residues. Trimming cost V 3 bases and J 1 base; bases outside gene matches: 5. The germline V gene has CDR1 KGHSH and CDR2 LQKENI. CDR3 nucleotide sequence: TGTGCCAGCTCACCGAGTCGGACTAGCGGCACAGATACGCAGTATTTT. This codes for CASSPSRTSGTDTQYF.

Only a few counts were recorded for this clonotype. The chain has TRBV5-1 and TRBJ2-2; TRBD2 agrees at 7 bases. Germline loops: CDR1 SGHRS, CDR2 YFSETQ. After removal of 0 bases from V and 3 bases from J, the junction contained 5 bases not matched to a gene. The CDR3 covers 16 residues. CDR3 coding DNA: TGCGCCAGCAGCTTGGTGGCAGGGAGGGACACCGGGGAGCTGTTTTTT. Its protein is CASSLVAGRDTGELFF.

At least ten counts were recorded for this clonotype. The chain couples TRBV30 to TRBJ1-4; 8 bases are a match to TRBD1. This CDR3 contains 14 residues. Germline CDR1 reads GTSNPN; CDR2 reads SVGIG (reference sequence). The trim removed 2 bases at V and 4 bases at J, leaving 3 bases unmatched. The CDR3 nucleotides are TGTGCCTGGAGTAGACAGGGGATTAATGAAAAACTGTTTTTT. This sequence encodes CAWSRQGINEKLFF.